This T cell receptor (beta chain) emerged from a study of cytomegalovirus exposure and HLA in healthy donors (dated by TCRdb to about 2017). With regard to the full study: In an earlier analysis of approximately 640 of the donors, approximately 300 Gb of sequence data and 120 million or so unique TCR beta sequences from roughly 180 million T cells were reported. An early release covering 550 to 700 HLA-typed donors comprised roughly 300 gigabases of sequencing data and some 79 million unique TCR sequences. Of the approximately 400 genotyped donors, approximately 80% fell in the genetic ancestry cluster associated with self-reported Caucasian donors. The aim of the study was to test whether cataloging public T cell receptors could identify signatures of past pathogen exposure. Using immunosequencing, the study profiled T cell repertoires from fewer than 700 subjects and related those repertoires to cytomegalovirus serostatus. Along with the roughly 710-subject first cohort, a separate validation cohort of over a hundred different subjects was used. To predict cytomegalovirus infection status, the study combined high-throughput TCR immunosequencing, statistical association of individual TCRs with disease status, and machine learning. To study patterns of TCR occurrence, a later analysis re-analyzed previously published TCR beta repertoires from 500 to 850 donors and added high-resolution HLA genotyping. Rather than drawing on any new phenotypic data, the later analysis identified candidate immune exposures from TCR beta sequences and the way those sequences occurred across donors. To decide whether each TCR beta V gene segment behaved as functional or pseudogenic, an earlier analysis of fewer than 750 of the donors relied on high-throughput TCR beta sequencing. Donor age, sex, ethnicity and CMV serostatus were compiled alongside the repertoire data. A later genetic analysis took genome-wide SNP genotypes for about 55% of the roughly 670 donors and used that subset as a discovery cohort. Every discovery cohort repertoire had been produced on one sequencing platform. HLA typing covered class I and class II loci at four-digit resolution. Typing coverage varied by locus: about 620-630 donors for A, B, C, DRB1 and DQB1; approximately 500 for DQA1; some 610 for DPA1; around 450 for DPB1. A few DR-DQ haplotypes were treated as single units for association and clustering because of strong linkage in the cohort. Among about 410 genotyped donors of the cohort, an average of around 220,000 unique TCR beta nucleotide sequences was sequenced per donor, of which approximately 19% were non-productive. The paper as a whole reports these results and caveats: When HLA alleles, especially DR and DQ, strongly co-occurred, TCR associations were difficult to assign to individual alleles. About 15 rarely observed V segments, including chromosome 9 orphons, were excluded from the earlier analysis of about 500 of the donors because counts were too low. Most TCR sequences were seen in very few donors, while some public TCRs were found in many individuals. A few of the identified cytomegalovirus-associated TCR beta chains were confirmed in vitro to be specific for cytomegalovirus antigens. An association between a missense DCLRE1C variant and V-gene and J-gene trimming of TCR beta chains was found in a later genetic analysis and replicated in an independent cohort. Compared with the approximately 700-donor mean, donors in an Asian-associated ancestry cluster had fewer N-insertions in productive TCRs, according to a later genetic analysis. Specific HLA alleles were associated with over 15,000 TCR beta sequences at a false discovery rate of 0.05 in a later analysis. The classifier was reported to diagnose cytomegalovirus status with high specificity and sensitivity in both the original and validation cohorts. In an earlier analysis of some 640 of the donors, most TCR beta V segments were observed in productive rearrangements about 90% or about 30% of the time, broadly matching IMGT annotations. HLA typing was unavailable for some donors at each locus, so association tests used only the typed subset. Roughly uniform sequencing depth across donors was assumed in presence/absence analyses, although this assumption may not hold. Several of the top co-occurrence clusters appeared to be linked to parvovirus B19, influenza, CMV and Epstein-Barr virus, according to a later analysis. Only TCR beta chains were sequenced in this cohort, and the absence of alpha or paired-chain data limited detectable features. Most CMV-associated TCR beta chains appeared to be HLA-restricted in a later analysis, and the HLA associations seemed to be driven largely by CMV exposure. In a later analysis, the rate of TCR association differed among HLA loci, with DRB1 alleles having the most associated TCRs and HLA-C alleles having the fewest. A cluster of highly shared sequence variants was judged likely to be a technical artifact of the sequencing pipeline. The study gave a list of about 150 TCR beta chains associated with cytomegalovirus. Linkage disequilibrium might explain the correlated functional status among segregating V segments, but an unknown experimental factor could not be ruled out. Compared with equally common non-associated chains, HLA-associated TCR beta chains in a later analysis were more clonally expanded and had lower generation probabilities. A further reported finding was that TCR beta sequences accurately predicted the HLA-A and HLA-B alleles for most subjects in the first cohort. CMV serostatus was the only immune exposure information available for the cohort. It was suggested by the authors that the approach could potentially be generalized to other disease states and immunological phenotypes.

The library was made by the immunoSEQ multiplex PCR assay. A mixture of 60 forward primers for TCR Vbeta segments and 13 reverse primers for TCR Jbeta segments was used in the multiplex PCR. Amplification of the CDR3 region of rearranged TCR beta genes was performed with a multiplex PCR assay on genomic DNA. Amplified TCR beta libraries were sequenced as 87-base-pair reads on the Illumina HiSeq System. The published analysis was carried out like this. A later analysis tallied around 87 million unique TCR beta chains across the 700 or so repertoires, and some 12 million of those chains were shared by two or more donors. Raw reads were error-corrected and collapsed into unique sequences with a nearest-neighbor algorithm that merged closely related sequences to remove PCR and sequencing errors. CDR3 sequences were aligned to IMGT reference sequences to assign V, D and J gene segments. For a sequence to be retained, at least a six-nucleotide match to both a V gene segment and a J gene segment was required. Rearrangements were called productive when the CDR3 lacked stop codons and stayed in frame with V and J; all others were non-productive. CDR3 was defined by IMGT convention, running from the second conserved V-encoded cysteine to the conserved J-encoded phenylalanine. Sequences without an unambiguous match to a single V gene segment were excluded from the earlier analysis of over 500 of the donors. An earlier analysis of a few hundred of the donors called V segments functional above 56.7% productive rearrangements and segregating when the between-donor standard deviation exceeded 5%. A statistical classification framework was built for diagnosing cytomegalovirus status from the catalog of TCR beta chain sequences. In a later analysis, V and J genes were assigned by comparing TCR nucleotide sequences against IMGT/GENE-DB human TR gene sequences. The TCRdist pipeline was used in a later analysis to assign CDR3 sequences and most-parsimonious VDJ recombination scenarios. In a later analysis, every TCR beta chain was defined by the combination of its CDR3 amino acid sequence and its V-gene family, and reads without a unique V-gene family were dropped. As a way to deal with suspected cross-contamination and a sequencing artifact, a later analysis dropped 592 nucleotide sequences that were highly shared and had low generation probability. In a later analysis, a clonal expansion index for each public chain was calculated from normalized within-repertoire ranks of inferred template counts. In a later analysis, generation probabilities were computed using a VDJ recombination model fitted to out-of-frame rearrangements, and the results were checked against IGoR. In a later analysis, TCR-TCR, TCR-HLA and TCR-CMV co-occurrence was scored with hypergeometric tests, and a repertoire-size bias correction was applied to TCR pairs. A later analysis estimated false discovery rates by permuting HLA or CMV assignments 20 times. In a later analysis, co-occurring TCRs were grouped with DBSCAN, and TCRdist sequence similarity was added when clustering was performed within HLA-allele-positive subsets. Repertoires with fewer than 30,000 or more than 120,000 public chains were left out of co-occurrence clustering, as were about 5 repertoires with anomalous nucleotide sharing. Here the immuneACCESS table is served through TCRdb, limited to in-frame sequences with V and J called. Missing clones are a known gap in these copies; in checked studies unresolved V genes cover under half, and the rest lacks a known reason. Clone size and the V and J calls come from that table; the DNA yielded D and trimming. The sample table holds some 150,000 clones, of which roughly 76% were seen once. The ten largest clones capture approximately 13% of the sample.

In total, over 600 healthy bone marrow donors made up the cohort. At the time of sampling, every cohort member was nominally healthy, though immune exposures that went unrecorded were likely present. The donor tested CMV seronegative and was one of the 352 seronegative cohort members. A peripheral blood sample was collected from each donor, and TCR beta sequencing was performed on peripheral blood mononuclear cells. Genomic DNA extraction from the blood cell samples was performed with the Qiagen DNeasy Blood Extraction Kit. With regard to this clone: Its cognate antigen has yet to be identified. Base qualities were left out, and no much larger clone turns up one base away.

Sequenced input: PBMCs. This receptor was obtained from a woman aged 45-65 years in good health and CMV-seronegative.

The CDR3 has the sequence CASSSNGGRTTDTQYF. DNA sequence: TGTGCCAGCAGTTCAAATGGCGGGAGGACAACAGATACGCAGTATTTT. This receptor chain uses TRBV6-5 and TRBJ2-3, with 8 bases in between that match TRBD2. V is pruned by 4 bases and J by 3 bases, leaving 9 bases of the junction without a gene match. The germline V gene yields MNHEY for CDR1 and SVGAGI for CDR2. The CDR3 numbers 16 residues from cysteine through phenylalanine. Only the CDR3 DNA is retained, 48 bases long and in frame from the first base.